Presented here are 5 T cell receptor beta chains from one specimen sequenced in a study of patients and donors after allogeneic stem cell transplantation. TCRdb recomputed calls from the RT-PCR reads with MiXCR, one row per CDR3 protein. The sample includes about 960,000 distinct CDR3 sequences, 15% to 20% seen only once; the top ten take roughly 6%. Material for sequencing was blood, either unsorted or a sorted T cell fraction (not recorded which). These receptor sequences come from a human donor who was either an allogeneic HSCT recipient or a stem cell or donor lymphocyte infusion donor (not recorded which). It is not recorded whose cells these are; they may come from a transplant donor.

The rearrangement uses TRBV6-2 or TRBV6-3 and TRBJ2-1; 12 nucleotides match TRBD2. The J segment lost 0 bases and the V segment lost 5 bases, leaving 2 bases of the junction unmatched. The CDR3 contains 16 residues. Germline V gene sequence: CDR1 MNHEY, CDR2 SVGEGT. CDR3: CASSKGLAGSYNEQFF. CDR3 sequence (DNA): TGTGCCAGCAGTAAGGGACTAGCGGGCTCCTACAATGAGCAGTTCTTC.

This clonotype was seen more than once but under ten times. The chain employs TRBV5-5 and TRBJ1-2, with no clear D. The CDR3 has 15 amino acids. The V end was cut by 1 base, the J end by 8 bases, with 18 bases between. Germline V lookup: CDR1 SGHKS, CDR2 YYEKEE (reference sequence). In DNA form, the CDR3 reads TGTGCCAGCAGCTTGCGATCCTCCGGGTTAGACGGCTACACCTTC. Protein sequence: CASSLRSSGLDGYTF.

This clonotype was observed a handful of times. As DNA, the CDR3 is TGTGCCAGCAGCGTAGGAGACAGTTTGCGGATCGGGGCTGAAGCTTTCTTT. As protein: CASSVGDSLRIGAEAFF. This sequence joins TRBV9 and TRBJ1-1, with D maybe TRBD1 (5 bases). Germline assignment: CDR1 SGDLS and CDR2 YYNGEE. This CDR3 is built from 17 residues. Trimming left V 0 bases short and J 6 bases short, with 21 bases between.

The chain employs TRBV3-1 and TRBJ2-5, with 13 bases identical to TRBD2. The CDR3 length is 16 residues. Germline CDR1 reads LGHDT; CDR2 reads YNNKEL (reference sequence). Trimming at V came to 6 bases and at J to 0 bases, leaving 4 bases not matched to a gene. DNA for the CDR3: TGTGCCAGCAGAACTAGCGGGGGGGTTTACCAAGAGACCCAGTACTTC. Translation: CASRTSGGVYQETQYF.

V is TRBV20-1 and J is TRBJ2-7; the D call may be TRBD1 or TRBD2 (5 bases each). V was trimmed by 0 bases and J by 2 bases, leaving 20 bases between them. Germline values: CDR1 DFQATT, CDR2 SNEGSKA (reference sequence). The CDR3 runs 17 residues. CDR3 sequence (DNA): TGCAGTGCTAGAGAAGGTGAGGGACGGCCCGTCCCCTACGAGCAGTACTTC. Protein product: CSAREGEGRPVPYEQYF.